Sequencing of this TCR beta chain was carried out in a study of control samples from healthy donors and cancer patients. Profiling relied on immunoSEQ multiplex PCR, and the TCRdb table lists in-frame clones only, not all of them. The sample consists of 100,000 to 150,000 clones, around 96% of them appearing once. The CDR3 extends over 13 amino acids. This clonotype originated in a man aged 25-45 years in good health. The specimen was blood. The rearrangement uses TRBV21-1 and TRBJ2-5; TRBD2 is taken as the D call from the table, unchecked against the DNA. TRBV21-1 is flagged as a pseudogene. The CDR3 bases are TGTGCCAGCAGCCCGTCCCTAGGAGAGACCCAGTACTTC. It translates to CASSPSLGETQYF.